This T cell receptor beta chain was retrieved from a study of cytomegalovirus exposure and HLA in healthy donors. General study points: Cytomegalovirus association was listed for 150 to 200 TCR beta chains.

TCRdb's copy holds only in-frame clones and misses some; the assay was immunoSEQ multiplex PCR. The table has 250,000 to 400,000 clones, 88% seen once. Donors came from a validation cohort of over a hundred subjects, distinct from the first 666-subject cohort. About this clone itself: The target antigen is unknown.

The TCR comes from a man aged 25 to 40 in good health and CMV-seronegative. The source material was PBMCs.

The chain's CDR3 is CASSDTSGGAETQYF. CDR3 DNA sequence: TGTGCCAGCAGCGACACTAGCGGGGGGGCAGAGACCCAGTACTTC. The gene calls are TRBV6-1 and TRBJ2-5; 13 nucleotides match TRBD2. This CDR3 comprises 15 residues. Looked up from germline, CDR1 is MNHNS and CDR2 is SASEGT. After removal of 6 bases from V and 4 bases from J, the junction contained 5 bases not matched to a gene.